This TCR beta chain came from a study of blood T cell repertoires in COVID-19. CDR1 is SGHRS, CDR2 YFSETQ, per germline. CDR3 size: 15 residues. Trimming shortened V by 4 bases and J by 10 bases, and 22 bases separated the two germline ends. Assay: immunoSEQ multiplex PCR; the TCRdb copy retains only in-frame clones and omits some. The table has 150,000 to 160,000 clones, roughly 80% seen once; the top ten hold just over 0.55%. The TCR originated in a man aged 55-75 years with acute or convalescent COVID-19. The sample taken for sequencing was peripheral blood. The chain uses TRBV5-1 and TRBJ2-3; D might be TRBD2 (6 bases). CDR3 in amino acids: CASSPGLRLNGAQYF. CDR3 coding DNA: TGCGCCAGCAGCCCGGGACTCCGCCTCAACGGGGCGCAGTATTTT.